Sequencing of this T cell receptor beta chain was carried out in a study of OX40 agonist ivuxolimab in advanced cancers. On the study more broadly: The patients' treatment was ivuxolimab, an agonistic anti-OX40 (CD134) antibody. Dose-escalation subjects each had hepatocellular carcinoma, melanoma, renal cell or head and neck cancer. Having had anti-PD-1, anti-PD-L1 or anti-CTLA-4 therapy before was allowed, and about 40% had some.

Libraries were prepared by immunoSEQ multiplex PCR; TCRdb keeps only in-frame clonotypes and omits some of them. The sample holds over 45,000 clones, about 85% seen once. Cycle 7 day 1, cycle 4 day 1, and baseline were the timepoints at which blood was sampled. Germline V gene lookup returns CDR1 SGDLS and CDR2 YYNGEE. The CDR3 spans 16 residues. Trimming cost V 3 bases and J 4 bases; bases outside gene matches: 4. Specimen: CD4+ or CD8+ T cells sorted from blood, collected in a trial of the OX40 agonist ivuxolimab. The rearrangement uses TRBV9 and TRBJ2-3; 14 bases agree with TRBD2. This sequence originates from an adult with an advanced solid tumor such as melanoma, head and neck, liver or kidney cancer. The CDR3, as DNA: TGTGCCAGCAGCGCGGGACTAGCGGGAGCTGCAGATACGCAGTATTTT. Translated, it gives CASSAGLAGAADTQYF.